These 16 T cell receptor beta chains originate from one sample sequenced in a study of CD8 T cells in ankylosing spondylitis. These receptors are not linked to any known antigen. TCRdb reanalysed the 5' RACE reads using MiXCR and keeps one entry per CDR3 protein. The sample holds under 950,000 distinct CDR3 sequences, 15% to 20% seen once. Findings and caveats of the study: Blood from ankylosing spondylitis patients appeared to carry a characteristic roughly eight-variant TCR beta motif.

Sequencing input: blood, either unsorted or a sorted T cell fraction (not recorded which). Receptor source: a male donor with ankylosing spondylitis.

This clonotype was recorded a few times. The V call is TRBV15, the J call TRBJ2-2; D is unclear. Germline V CDR1 and CDR2: LNHNV, YYDKDF (reference sequence). Trimming removed 0 bases at V and 5 bases at J, with 4 bases between. The CDR3 runs 13 residues. Written as DNA, the CDR3 is TGTGCCACCAGCAGAGATCGGACCGGGGAGCTGTTTTTT. Translation: CATSRDRTGELFF. Full variable domain (missing parts from reference TRBV15 and TRBJ2-2): DAMVIQNPRYQVTQFGKPVTLSCSQTLNHNVMYWYQQKSSQAPKLLFHYYDKDFNNEADTPDNFQSRRPNTSFCFLDIRSPGLGDTAMYLCATSRDRTGELFFGEGSRLTVL.

The chain carries TRBV6-1 and TRBJ1-2, with 9 bases that match TRBD1. Germline assignment: CDR1 MNHNS and CDR2 SASEGT. The J segment lost 8 bases and the V segment lost 4 bases, leaving 11 bases of the junction unmatched. The CDR3 extends over 15 amino acids. CDR3 nucleotides: TGTGCCAGCAGTGGCCCGGGACAGGGTTTTCGAGGCTACACCTTC. The encoded protein is CASSGPGQGFRGYTF.

This clonotype was recorded a few times. V is TRBV7-2 and J is TRBJ2-1, with 7 bases aligning to TRBD2. The CDR3 is 17 residues long. The V gene end was trimmed by 7 bases and the J gene end by 6 bases; junction bases not matched to a gene: 18. CDR1 is SGHTA, CDR2 FQGNSA, per germline. For the CDR3, the DNA is TGTGCCAGCATCCTAACGGGCCCAGGCGCGGGAGCCAATGAGCAGTTCTTC. It specifies CASILTGPGAGANEQFF.

The chain couples TRBV20-1 to TRBJ2-6, with D perhaps matching TRBD1 (5 bases). This CDR3 region has 18 residues. V was pared by 2 bases and J by 0 bases, with 17 bases between. Germline CDR1 and CDR2: DFQATT and SNEGSKA (reference sequence). Here the CDR3 DNA reads TGCAGTGCTAGAATGCCTATGGGGCCCCTCTCTGGGGCCAACGTCCTGACTTTC. Translating it yields CSARMPMGPLSGANVLTF.

This clonotype was detected a few times. This chain links TRBV9 with TRBJ1-4; no definite D call. Deletions cut 0 bases from V and 0 bases from J, with 3 bases between. Germline CDR1 reads SGDLS; CDR2 reads YYNGEE. This CDR3 is 14 amino acids long. DNA for the CDR3: TGTGCCAGCAGCGTAGGGACAACTAATGAAAAACTGTTTTTT. Translation gives CASSVGTTNEKLFF.

This clonotype was picked up a small number of times. CDR3 in DNA: TGCGCCAGCAGCCGTAAGGGACAGGGTTCCTACAATGAGCAGTTCTTC. It is translated as CASSRKGQGSYNEQFF. The J gene is TRBJ2-1, the V gene TRBV5-1, with 9 bases lining up with TRBD1. Germline CDR1 SGHRS, CDR2 YFSETQ. V was clipped by 4 bases and J by 1 base; unmatched bases: 6. This CDR3 is 16 amino acids long. The variable domain in full, completed from reference TRBV5-1 and TRBJ2-1, reads KAGVTQTPRYLIKTRGQQVTLSCSPISGHRSVSWYQQTPGQGLQFLFEYFSETQRNKGNFPGRFSGRQFSNSRSEMNVSTLELGDSALYLCASSRKGQGSYNEQFFGPGTRLTVL.

This clonotype occurred many times. The chain combines TRBV12-3 or TRBV12-4 with TRBJ2-2; 7 positions agree with TRBD2. Trimming at V came to 6 bases and at J to 5 bases, leaving 6 bases not matched to a gene. The CDR3 has 14 residues. The CDR3 spells CASRRYGGTGELFF. CDR3 coding DNA: TGTGCCAGCAGACGATACGGGGGGACCGGGGAGCTGTTTTTT.

This clonotype was seen more than once but under ten times. This chain connects TRBV7-8 to TRBJ2-2, with 7 bases aligning to TRBD2. This CDR3 comprises 15 residues. Trimming took 0 bases from V and 4 from J; bases not matched to a gene: 2. The germline V gene has CDR1 SGHVS and CDR2 FQNEAQ. CDR3 sequence reads: CASSLAPGGTGELFF. The CDR3 nucleotides read TGTGCCAGCAGCTTAGCTCCGGGGGGCACCGGGGAGCTGTTTTTT.

V is TRBV7-9 and J is TRBJ1-4, with D tentatively TRBD1 (5 bases). Germline V gives CDR1 SEHNR, CDR2 FQNEAQ (reference sequence). The length of the CDR3 is 16 residues. Trimming stripped 1 base from V and 4 bases from J, with 13 bases between. The CDR3: CASSLGAAGGNEKLFF. The CDR3, as DNA: TGTGCCAGCAGCTTAGGGGCTGCGGGGGGTAATGAAAAACTGTTTTTT.

There are a few counts of this clonotype. The V gene is TRBV4-1, the J gene TRBJ2-3; TRBD2 matches 7 bases. Germline lookup yields CDR1 MGHRA and CDR2 YSYEKL. The CDR3 totals 17 residues. Losses at the gene ends were 0 bases for V and 2 bases for J; bases not matched to a gene: 8. CDR3 in amino acids: CASSQDGRAGATDTQYF. Here the CDR3 DNA reads TGCGCCAGCAGCCAAGATGGTCGGGCGGGAGCCACAGATACGCAGTATTTT.

This clonotype came up a few times. The chain uses TRBV7-8 and TRBJ2-4; D remains unclear. CDR1 is SGHVS and CDR2 is FQNEAQ in the germline V gene. The CDR3 contains 15 residues. The V and J ends lost 2 bases and 3 bases respectively, with 11 bases between them. In nucleotides, the CDR3 is TGTGCCAGCAGCTTATTAGGCACGGACAAAAACATTCAGTACTTC. It specifies CASSLLGTDKNIQYF.

The chain is built from TRBV10-3 and TRBJ2-7; 9 nucleotides line up with TRBD2. This CDR3 has 14 amino acids. CDR1 is ENHRY, CDR2 SYGVKD, per germline. The J segment lost 2 bases and the V segment lost 6 bases, leaving 5 bases of the junction unmatched. The CDR3, as DNA: TGTGCCATCAGAGGTAGCGGGGGAACCTACGAGCAGTACTTC. Protein: CAIRGSGGTYEQYF.

This clonotype was seen more than once but under ten times. The chain's CDR3 is CASTAGWGEAFF. In DNA, the CDR3 is TGCGCCAGCACCGCCGGATGGGGTGAAGCTTTCTTT. J is TRBJ1-1 and V is TRBV10-1; D not resolved. The CDR3 loop spans 12 amino acids. Germline-derived CDR1 and CDR2 are WNHNN and SYGVQD (reference sequence). V lost 7 bases, J lost 7 bases, and 13 bases lay in between.

The chain carries TRBV20-1 and TRBJ1-2, with 9 positions matching TRBD1. Looked up from germline, CDR1 is DFQATT and CDR2 is SNEGSKA (reference sequence). The CDR3 consists of 12 residues. V shed 6 bases, J shed 8 bases, and the junction held 7 bases outside the gene matches. In DNA form, the CDR3 reads TGCAGTGCGTCGATACAGGGGGCAGGCTACACCTTC. Translation: CSASIQGAGYTF.

The J gene is TRBJ1-3, the V gene TRBV6-6; D is uncertain. The V and J ends lost 4 bases and 7 bases respectively, with 11 bases between them. The CDR3 has 13 residues. Per the germline V gene, CDR1 is MNHNY and CDR2 is SVGAGI (reference sequence). CDR3 sequence (DNA): TGTGCCAGCAGTTTTGGCCGAGCGAACACCATATATTTT. As protein: CASSFGRANTIYF.

CDR3 DNA: TGTGCCAGCAGCTTCGGGGTTGAAGAGACCCAGTACTTC. As protein: CASSFGVEETQYF. This chain connects TRBV11-1 to TRBJ2-5; D might be TRBD2 (5 bases). CDR3 length: 13 amino acids. V was trimmed by 3 bases and J by 3 bases, leaving 8 bases between them. Germline V gene sequence: CDR1 SGHAT, CDR2 FQDESV (reference sequence). The full variable domain, completed using reference TRBV11-1 and TRBJ2-5, is EAEVAQSPRYKITEKSQAVAFWCDPISGHATLYWYRQILGQGPELLVQFQDESVVDDSQLPKDRFSAERLKGVDSTLKIQPAELGDSAMYLCASSFGVEETQYFGPGTRLLVL.